This is a list of T cell receptor beta chains from one sample in a study of synovial regulatory T cells in juvenile arthritis. Data came from immunoSEQ multiplex PCR; TCRdb stores just in-frame clones and leaves some out. The sample totals approximately 1,500 clones. The sample was Treg cells from the synovium. All receptors come from a donor aged 2-30 years with juvenile idiopathic arthritis. The CDR3 runs from the conserved cysteine through the conserved F or W. Fields, in order: V gene, J gene, clone size, CDR3 protein. Size is omitted from some rows. Given values are once, few, many or a class for expanded clones.

V gene: TRBV29-1; J gene: TRBJ1-1; clone size: NA; CDR3 protein: CSLARGLGTEAFF
V gene: TRBV4-1; J gene: TRBJ2-7; clone size: medium-sized; CDR3 protein: CASSRSPTGRYEQYF
V gene: TRBV7-9; J gene: TRBJ1-6; clone size: medium-sized; CDR3 protein: CASSPLLGPGSPLHF
V gene: TRBV6-1; J gene: TRBJ2-1; clone size: NA; CDR3 protein: CASSEEGGNYNEQFF
V gene: TRBV2; J gene: TRBJ2-4; clone size: NA; CDR3 protein: CASQDRALAKNIQYF
V gene: TRBV6-5; J gene: TRBJ2-2; clone size: NA; CDR3 protein: CASRGPNTGELFF
V gene: TRBV5-1; J gene: TRBJ2-7; clone size: NA; CDR3 protein: CASSSAGGLDGQCF
V gene: TRBV5-5; J gene: TRBJ1-1; clone size: NA; CDR3 protein: CASSFSPGQGEGGTEAFF
V gene: TRBV7-2; J gene: TRBJ2-3; clone size: NA; CDR3 protein: CASSPLGPTSGGNTDTQYF
V gene: TRBV27; J gene: TRBJ2-1; clone size: NA; CDR3 protein: CASRAGRGVSSYNEQFF
V gene: TRBV5-1; J gene: TRBJ1-1; clone size: medium-sized; CDR3 protein: CASSLMARAKMNTEAFF
V gene: TRBV7-9; J gene: TRBJ2-3; clone size: medium-sized; CDR3 protein: CASSLAQGGRDTQYF
V gene: TRBV5-6; J gene: TRBJ2-5; clone size: NA; CDR3 protein: CASSYEAPETQYF
V gene: TRBV29-1; J gene: TRBJ1-2; clone size: NA; CDR3 protein: CSVPLGGNYGYTF
V gene: TRBV2; J gene: TRBJ1-1; clone size: NA; CDR3 protein: CASSDNGDDDRAFF
V gene: TRBV7-2; J gene: TRBJ2-7; clone size: medium-sized; CDR3 protein: CASSWTGAYEQYF
V gene: TRBV4-1; J gene: TRBJ1-4; clone size: medium-sized; CDR3 protein: CASSQVLASKEKLFF
V gene: TRBV7-6; J gene: TRBJ1-4; clone size: large; CDR3 protein: CASSLIKGKLFF
V gene: TRBV7-8; J gene: TRBJ2-1; clone size: medium-sized; CDR3 protein: CASSLVRGGSLYNEQFF
V gene: TRBV4-2; J gene: TRBJ1-5; clone size: medium-sized; CDR3 protein: CASSPTGGNQPQHF
V gene: TRBV7-2; J gene: TRBJ2-1; clone size: medium-sized; CDR3 protein: CASSPDRVGNEQFF
V gene: TRBV23-1; J gene: TRBJ1-3; clone size: medium-sized; CDR3 protein: CASSQYQVLSGNTIYF
V gene: TRBV1; J gene: TRBJ2-2; clone size: NA; CDR3 protein: CTSSQDRLASTGELFF
V gene: TRBV5-4; J gene: TRBJ2-7; clone size: NA; CDR3 protein: CASGARTTHEQCF
V gene: TRBV5-6; J gene: TRBJ1-3; clone size: medium-sized; CDR3 protein: CASSPTGVSGNTIYF
V gene: TRBV10-3; J gene: TRBJ1-2; clone size: medium-sized; CDR3 protein: CAISHPGQGVYGYTF
V gene: TRBV7-2; J gene: TRBJ2-3; clone size: NA; CDR3 protein: CASTILPTDTQYF
V gene: TRBV7-2; J gene: TRBJ2-3; clone size: NA; CDR3 protein: CASSLAGAPRGDTQYF
V gene: TRBV25-1; J gene: TRBJ2-5; clone size: NA; CDR3 protein: CASSEGGETQYF
V gene: TRBV19; J gene: TRBJ2-1; clone size: medium-sized; CDR3 protein: CASSKARGPVHAEQFF
V gene: TRBV9; J gene: TRBJ2-7; clone size: NA; CDR3 protein: CASSLGAGVTYEQYF
V gene: TRBV6-1; J gene: TRBJ2-1; clone size: NA; CDR3 protein: CASSGLAGNEQFF
V gene: TRBV9; J gene: TRBJ1-3; clone size: NA; CDR3 protein: CASSVNGNTIYF
V gene: TRBV19; J gene: TRBJ1-5; clone size: hyperexpanded; CDR3 protein: CASSIVWAENQPQHF
V gene: TRBV4-1; J gene: TRBJ1-2; clone size: medium-sized; CDR3 protein: CASSQANYGYTF
V gene: TRBV6-5; J gene: TRBJ2-5; clone size: NA; CDR3 protein: CASGGETQYF
V gene: TRBV18; J gene: TRBJ2-3; clone size: medium-sized; CDR3 protein: CASSPGGGTDTQYF
V gene: TRBV27; J gene: TRBJ2-7; clone size: NA; CDR3 protein: CASSAGLAGGYEQYF
V gene: TRBV5-4; J gene: TRBJ1-2; clone size: medium-sized; CDR3 protein: CASTGRQGGIYGYTF
V gene: TRBV21-1; J gene: TRBJ2-7; clone size: medium-sized; CDR3 protein: CASSILGRSSYEQYF
V gene: TRBV4-3; J gene: TRBJ1-2; clone size: medium-sized; CDR3 protein: CASSQATAGAAYGYTF
V gene: TRBV9; J gene: TRBJ1-2; clone size: NA; CDR3 protein: CASSPGQNYGYTF
V gene: TRBV6-1; J gene: TRBJ2-1; clone size: hyperexpanded; CDR3 protein: CATSTTTSGYNEQFF
V gene: TRBV7-2; J gene: TRBJ2-7; clone size: NA; CDR3 protein: CASSLERTDEQYF
V gene: TRBV15; J gene: TRBJ2-5; clone size: NA; CDR3 protein: CATSRDRASGKTQYF
V gene: TRBV11-1; J gene: TRBJ1-1; clone size: medium-sized; CDR3 protein: CASSLKGGRDTEAFF
V gene: TRBV27; J gene: TRBJ1-2; clone size: medium-sized; CDR3 protein: CASSLKGQGTNYGYTF
V gene: TRBV7-6; J gene: TRBJ2-3; clone size: NA; CDR3 protein: CASSEGGKADTQYF
V gene: TRBV18; J gene: TRBJ1-1; clone size: medium-sized; CDR3 protein: CASSPPNTGNEAFF
V gene: TRBV10-3; J gene: TRBJ2-7; clone size: NA; CDR3 protein: CASSYGQGITYEQYF
V gene: TRBV7-2; J gene: TRBJ2-5; clone size: NA; CDR3 protein: CASSFSGGLQETQYF
V gene: TRBV19; J gene: TRBJ1-6; clone size: medium-sized; CDR3 protein: CASKGRGINSPLHF
V gene: TRBV7-7; J gene: TRBJ2-5; clone size: medium-sized; CDR3 protein: CASSSGLAGETQYF
V gene: TRBV19; J gene: TRBJ2-5; clone size: NA; CDR3 protein: CASSIGALQETQYF
V gene: TRBV6-1; J gene: TRBJ1-2; clone size: NA; CDR3 protein: CASSAGLNYGYTF
V gene: TRBV5-1; J gene: TRBJ2-5; clone size: NA; CDR3 protein: CASSETGQGAKTQYF
V gene: TRBV15; J gene: TRBJ2-3; clone size: NA; CDR3 protein: CATSREGSGGVSNTQYF
V gene: TRBV4-1; J gene: TRBJ1-1; clone size: NA; CDR3 protein: CASSQGANPEAFF
V gene: TRBV29-1; J gene: TRBJ2-7; clone size: NA; CDR3 protein: CSVGTSYEQYF